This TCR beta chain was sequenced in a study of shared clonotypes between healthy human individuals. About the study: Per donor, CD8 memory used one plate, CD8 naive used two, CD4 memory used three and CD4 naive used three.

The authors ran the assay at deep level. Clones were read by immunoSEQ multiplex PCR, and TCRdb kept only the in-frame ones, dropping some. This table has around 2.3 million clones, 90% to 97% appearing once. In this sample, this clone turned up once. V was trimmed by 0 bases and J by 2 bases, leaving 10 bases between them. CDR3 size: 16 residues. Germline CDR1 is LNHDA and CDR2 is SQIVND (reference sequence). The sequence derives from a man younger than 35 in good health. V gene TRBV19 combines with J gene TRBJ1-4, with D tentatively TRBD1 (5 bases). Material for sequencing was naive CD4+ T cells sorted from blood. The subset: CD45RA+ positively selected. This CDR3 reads CASSIDGGLTNEKLFF. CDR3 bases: TGTGCCAGTAGTATAGACGGGGGTCTCACTAATGAAAAACTGTTTTTT.